This T cell receptor beta chain was profiled in a study of CD8+CD57+ T cells in acquired aplastic anemia. Study in general: Sorted CD4+ plus CD8+ cells gave DNA averaging roughly 3 ug. Average CD4+ read depth in healthy donors was around 9.9 million reads.

Study-wide results and limits: Significance was not reached for CD8+ Simpson's diversity between patients and controls.

In its sample, this clonotype was seen a few times. No antigen is known for it. Germline-derived CDR1 and CDR2 are SGHVS and FNYEAQ. The CDR3 spans 15 residues. Trimming took 2 bases from V and 0 from J, leaving 11 bases between them. Genomic DNA acted as the template from which TCR beta VDJ combination and CDR3 sequence profiling were carried out. Each CDR3 protein gets one entry after TCRdb re-called the reads with MiXCR. The sample holds about 210,000 distinct CDR3 sequences, around 60% seen once. This sequence originates from a human donor in good health. The V call is TRBV7-6, the J call TRBJ2-7; no clear D. The source material was sorted CD4+, CD8+, or CD8+CD57+ T cells (not recorded which) from PBMCs. The CDR3 loop is CASSLLPDSSYEQYF. CDR3 nucleotides: TGTGCCAGCAGCTTACTACCAGATAGCTCCTACGAGCAGTACTTC. Full variable domain (remainder filled in from reference TRBV7-6 and TRBJ2-7): GAGVSQSPRYKVTKRGQDVALRCDPISGHVSLYWYRQALGQGPEFLTYFNYEAQQDKSGLPNDRFSAERPEGSISTLTIQRTEQRDSAMYRCASSLLPDSSYEQYFGPGTRLTVT.